This TCR beta chain was documented in a study of CD8 T cells in ankylosing spondylitis. General study results and limits: The study identified a TCR beta motif of roughly eight highly homologous variants that appeared characteristic of ankylosing spondylitis blood.

Germline lookup yields CDR1 SGHVS and CDR2 FNYEAQ. The CDR3 consists of 17 residues. Between the trimmed V and J ends, which lost 0 bases and 4 bases, there was a span of 17 bases. This clonotype has a handful of counts. Its matching antigen is unknown. MiXCR, run by TCRdb on the 5' RACE reads, gives a single entry per CDR3 protein. This table has 700,000 to 850,000 distinct CDR3 sequences, around 11% appearing once. The chain uses TRBV7-6 and TRBJ2-3; perhaps TRBD2 as D (5 bases). Specimen: blood, either unsorted or a sorted T cell fraction (not recorded which). The TCR sequence derives from a male donor with ankylosing spondylitis. This CDR3 is CASSLALGQPGADTQYF. CDR3 nucleotide sequence: TGTGCCAGCAGCTTAGCGTTAGGGCAGCCCGGGGCAGATACGCAGTATTTT. The whole variable domain, filled in from reference TRBV7-6 and TRBJ2-3, reads GAGVSQSPRYKVTKRGQDVALRCDPISGHVSLYWYRQALGQGPEFLTYFNYEAQQDKSGLPNDRFSAERPEGSISTLTIQRTEQRDSAMYRCASSLALGQPGADTQYFGPGTRLTVL.